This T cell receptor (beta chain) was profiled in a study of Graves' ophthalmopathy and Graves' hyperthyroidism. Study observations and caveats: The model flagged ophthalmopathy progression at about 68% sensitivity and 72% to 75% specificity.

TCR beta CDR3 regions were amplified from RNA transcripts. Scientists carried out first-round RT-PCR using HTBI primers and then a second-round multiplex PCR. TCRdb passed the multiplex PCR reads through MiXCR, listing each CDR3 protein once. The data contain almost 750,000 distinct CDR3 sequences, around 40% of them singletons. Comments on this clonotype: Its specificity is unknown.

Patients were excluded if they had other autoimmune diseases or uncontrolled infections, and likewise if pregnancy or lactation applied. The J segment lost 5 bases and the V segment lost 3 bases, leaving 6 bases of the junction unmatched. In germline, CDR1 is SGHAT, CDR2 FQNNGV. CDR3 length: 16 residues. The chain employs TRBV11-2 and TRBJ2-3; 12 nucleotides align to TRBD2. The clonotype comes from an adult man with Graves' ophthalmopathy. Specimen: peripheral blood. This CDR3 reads CASSFRTSGMGDTQYF. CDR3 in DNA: TGTGCCAGCAGCTTCCGGACTAGCGGGATGGGAGATACGCAGTATTTT.